Each of the 5 T cell receptor beta chains below was sequenced from the same sample in a study of CD8 T cells in ankylosing spondylitis. Their target antigens are unknown. Study conclusions and caveats: What appeared characteristic of ankylosing spondylitis blood was a TCR beta motif of eight or nine highly homologous variants.

TCRdb analysed the 5' RACE reads with MiXCR anew, one entry per CDR3 protein. The repertoire holds 130,000 or so distinct CDR3 sequences, with roughly 17% as singletons. Sequencing was carried out using blood, either unsorted or a sorted T cell fraction (not recorded which). These receptors all come from a male donor with ankylosing spondylitis.

In this sample, this clonotype turned up a few times. The chain employs TRBV11-3 and TRBJ2-1, with TRBD1 matching over 7 bases. The CDR3 consists of 16 residues. Germline V CDR1 and CDR2: SGHNT, YENEEA. J lost 10 bases, V lost 5 bases, and 17 bases had no gene match. The CDR3 region is CASSTDRDLLPPEQFF. CDR3 DNA: TGTGCCAGCAGCACTGACAGGGACCTCCTCCCCCCGGAGCAGTTCTTC.

There are a few counts of this clonotype. The chain is built from TRBV6-5 and TRBJ1-2; TRBD1 matches 7 bases. The junction had 10 bases not matched to a gene; V was cut back by 10 bases and J by 8 bases. The CDR3 loop spans 12 amino acids. Per the germline V gene, CDR1 is MNHEY and CDR2 is SVGAGI. The CDR3 DNA is TGTGCCATAAAAAACAGGGGTCCAGGCTACACCTTC. It translates to CAIKNRGPGYTF.

This clonotype was detected many times. The V gene is TRBV5-1, the J gene TRBJ2-7; 8 nucleotides match TRBD1. This CDR3 comprises 14 residues. CDR1 is SGHRS and CDR2 is YFSETQ in the germline V gene. The junction had 2 bases not matched to a gene; V was cut back by 0 bases and J by 3 bases. The CDR3 DNA is TGCGCCAGCAGCTTGGAACAGGGGGTCTACGAGCAGTACTTC. Translating it yields CASSLEQGVYEQYF.

This clonotype was observed once. The chain recombines TRBV5-1 with TRBJ2-3; 8 bases map to TRBD2. J was trimmed by 2 bases and V by 2 bases; bases with no gene match: 7. From germline, CDR1 is SGHRS and CDR2 YFSETQ. The CDR3 runs to 16 residues. CDR3 in DNA: TGCGCCAGCAGCTTTGTGGCGGGAGGCCCCACAGATACGCAGTATTTT. As protein: CASSFVAGGPTDTQYF.

This clonotype was counted between two and nine times. The V and J genes are TRBV27 and TRBJ2-4; D gene unclear. CDR1 and CDR2 from the germline V gene are MNHEY and SMNVEV (reference sequence). The ends were cut back, 11 bases at V and 0 bases at J, with 8 bases in the middle. The CDR3 runs to 12 residues. The DNA for the CDR3 is TGTGCCGTTGGGCGAGCCAAAAACATTCAGTACTTC. Its protein is CAVGRAKNIQYF.